This passage covers 19 T cell receptor beta chains from one sample sequenced in a study of T cells and Merkel cell carcinoma outcomes. Here immunoSEQ multiplex PCR was the method, and the copy in TCRdb shows in-frame clones only, minus some. The top ten clones hold less than 6.5% of a sample with about 6,000 clones, approximately 80% of them seen once. The sequencing input was tumor tissue from Merkel cell carcinoma. The receptor source for this set is a human donor with Merkel cell carcinoma.

V usage is TRBV11-2 and J usage is TRBJ2-7, with 13 bases fitting TRBD2. Germline V CDR1 and CDR2: SGHAT, FQNNGV. The CDR3 length is 16 residues. V lost 4 bases and J lost 4; bases outside the gene matches: 7. The CDR3 DNA follows: TGTGCCAGCAGCTCCGGACTAGCGGGAGCACTGTACGAGCAGTACTTC. Its translation: CASSSGLAGALYEQYF.

This clone was detected once. The chain uses TRBV13 and TRBJ1-2; perhaps TRBD1 as D (5 bases). The V gene's germline CDR1 is PRHDT and CDR2 FYEKMQ (reference sequence). Trimming pared 5 bases from V and 4 bases from J, leaving 17 bases between. The CDR3 has 15 residues. The CDR3 loop reads CASSTRDVGTYGYTF. The CDR3 DNA follows: TGTGCCAGCAGCACGCGGGACGTCGGTACCTATGGCTACACCTTC.

This clone ranks as medium-sized. V usage is TRBV14 and J usage is TRBJ2-7; no clear D. In germline, CDR1 is SGHDN, CDR2 FVKESK. The CDR3 consists of 13 residues. V was clipped by 1 base and J by 6 bases, with 10 bases between them. This chain's CDR3 is CASSQGPWGEQYF. The CDR3 nucleotides are TGTGCCAGCAGCCAAGGTCCGTGGGGCGAGCAGTACTTC.

The rearrangement joins TRBV6-6 to TRBJ1-1, with D possibly TRBD1 on 5 matching bases. V gave up 6 bases and J gave up 0 bases, with 8 bases separating them. The germline gives CDR1 MNHNY, CDR2 SVGAGI (reference sequence). The CDR3 length is 13 residues. The CDR3 DNA reads TGTGCCAGCAGCAAGGGGATGAACACTGAAGCTTTCTTT. Amino acid sequence: CASSKGMNTEAFF.

This clone was counted a single time. An end of the junction differs from the germline gene, which may be a read error. The chain is built from TRBV7-2 and TRBJ2-7, with D possibly matching TRBD1 (6 bases). Germline CDR1 reads SGHTA; CDR2 reads FQGNSA. This CDR3 is built from 12 residues. DNA for the CDR3: TGTGCCAGCAGCTATGCACAGGGAACCACCACGTTC. This codes for CASSYAQGTTTF.

The V gene is TRBV11-1, the J gene TRBJ1-2; D unresolved. The CDR3 consists of 14 residues. Germline loops: CDR1 SGHAT, CDR2 FQDESV (reference sequence). V was clipped by 2 bases and J by 5 bases, with 12 bases between them. In DNA, the CDR3 is TGTGCCAGCAGCTTATCCGGCATGGGGTATGGCTACACCTTC. It codes for CASSLSGMGYGYTF.

Only one count was recorded for this clone. The chain recombines TRBV5-1 with TRBJ1-1, with D maybe TRBD1 (6 bases). The ends were cut back, 4 bases at V and 4 bases at J, with 17 bases in the middle. Germline CDR1 reads SGHRS; CDR2 reads YFSETQ. The CDR3 sequence is 15 residues long. The DNA of the CDR3 is TGCGCCAGCAGCCCTAGTGGGGGCTGGGGCACTGAAGCTTTCTTT. Encoded protein: CASSPSGGWGTEAFF.

CDR3 in amino acids: CASNRLSGNTIYF. In DNA form, the CDR3 reads TGTGCCAGCAACAGGCTCTCTGGAAACACCATATATTTT. The rearrangement joins TRBV2 to TRBJ1-3; D perhaps matches TRBD1 (5 bases). Germline V gene sequence: CDR1 SNHLY, CDR2 FYNNEI. This CDR3 is 13 amino acids long. The V end was cut by 7 bases, the J end by 0 bases, with 7 bases between.

This clone was detected only a few times. The V call is TRBV5-4, the J call TRBJ2-2; 7 bases fit TRBD1. In germline, CDR1 is SGHNT, CDR2 YYREEE (reference sequence). The trim removed 4 bases at V and 0 bases at J, leaving 3 bases unmatched. The CDR3 covers 15 residues. CDR3: CASSTGAPNTGELFF. The CDR3 coding sequence is TGTGCCAGCAGCACAGGGGCGCCGAACACCGGGGAGCTGTTTTTT.

The chain combines TRBV11-2 with TRBJ1-5; perhaps TRBD1 as D (5 bases). The germline V gene encodes CDR1 SGHAT and CDR2 FQNNGV. Trimming took off 6 bases at V and 2 bases at J, with 11 bases between the two ends. The CDR3 consists of 14 residues. The CDR3, as DNA: TGTGCCAGCAGTCCAATGGGGGGCAATCAGCCCCAGCATTTT. This codes for CASSPMGGNQPQHF.

The gene calls are TRBV10-3 and TRBJ2-2; 10 positions agree with TRBD1. Germline trimming cut 8 bases from V and 3 bases from J; bases unmatched to any gene: 3. The CDR3 contains 14 residues. Germline loops: CDR1 ENHRY, CDR2 SYGVKD. CDR3 in amino acids: CAISGTGDTGELFF. The DNA for the CDR3 is TGTGCCATCTCCGGGACAGGGGACACCGGGGAGCTGTTTTTT.

The chain links TRBV19 to TRBJ2-7, with TRBD1 identical over 9 bases. The CDR3 covers 14 residues. The junction had 8 bases not matched to a gene; V was cut back by 7 bases and J by 4 bases. The V gene's germline CDR1 is LNHDA and CDR2 SQIVND (reference sequence). CDR3 bases: TGTGCCAGTACCCGGGACAGGGACACGTACGAGCAGTACTTC. Protein product: CASTRDRDTYEQYF.

The chain uses TRBV5-1 and TRBJ2-5; 10 nucleotides line up with TRBD2. V lost 0 bases to trimming and J lost 2 bases; unmatched junction nucleotides: 7. CDR1 is SGHRS, CDR2 YFSETQ, per germline. CDR3 length: 17 amino acids. The CDR3 spells CASSLAWTSGGQETQYF. Here the CDR3 DNA reads TGCGCCAGCAGCTTGGCCTGGACTAGCGGAGGGCAAGAGACCCAGTACTTC.

To note about this clone: This may arise from a read error, as a much more abundant clone is one base away. Additional DNA sequences in this sample encode the identical CDR3. The V gene is TRBV5-4, the J gene TRBJ2-7; 7 bases line up with TRBD2. The CDR3 totals 13 residues. Germline CDR1 and CDR2: SGHNT and YYREEE (reference sequence). Here the CDR3 reads CASSIGLDHEQYF. As DNA, the CDR3 is TGTGCCAGCAGCATCGGACTAGACCACGAGCAGTATTTC.

With regard to this clone: Relative to the germline gene, one junction end is altered; a read error may explain this. The chain recombines TRBV4-1 with TRBJ2-1, with 10 positions matching TRBD2. The CDR3 contains 14 residues. CDR1 and CDR2 from the germline V gene are MGHRA and YSYEKL. The CDR3 loop reads CASSKTSGNNEQFF. The CDR3, as DNA: TGCGCCAGCAGCAAAACTAGCGGGAACAATGAGCAATTCTTC.

The chain is built from TRBV7-2 and TRBJ2-3; a weak D match, TRBD1 (6 bases). This CDR3 is built from 15 residues. Looked up from germline, CDR1 is SGHTA and CDR2 is FQGNSA. Between the trimmed V and J ends, which lost 5 bases and 2 bases, there was a span of 14 bases. The CDR3 region has the DNA TGTGCCAGCAGCCCCCAGGGGTCCCCCACAGATACGCAGTATTTT. It is translated as CASSPQGSPTDTQYF.

In this sample, this clone turned up a few times. The CDR3 loop reads CASTSQGPQHF. The CDR3 DNA is TGTGCCAGCACTTCCCAAGGGCCCCAGCATTTT. The rearrangement links TRBV19 to TRBJ1-5; D not certain. Germline values: CDR1 LNHDA, CDR2 SQIVND (reference sequence). The CDR3 has 11 residues. V gave up 9 bases and J gave up 9 bases, with 12 bases separating them.

A remark on this clone: A read error may account for a junction end that differs from germline. The chain combines TRBV6-7 with TRBJ2-6; D may be TRBD1 (6 bases). TRBV6-7 is treated as an ORF (open reading frame) with a function not yet certain. CDR3 length: 19 residues. DNA of the CDR3: TGTGCCAACAGTTACTCTTCGAACAGGGTACACTCTGGGGCCAACGTCCTGACTTTC. It specifies CANSYSSNRVHSGANVLTF.

This clone showed up just a few times. This sequence joins TRBV6-5 and TRBJ2-7; no reliable D call. This CDR3 has 11 amino acids. Looked up from germline, CDR1 is MNHEY and CDR2 is SVGAGI. The ends were cut back, 3 bases at V and 3 bases at J, with 3 bases in the middle. The CDR3 coding sequence is TGTGCCAGCAGTTATAACTACGAGCAGTACTTC. Translation gives CASSYNYEQYF.